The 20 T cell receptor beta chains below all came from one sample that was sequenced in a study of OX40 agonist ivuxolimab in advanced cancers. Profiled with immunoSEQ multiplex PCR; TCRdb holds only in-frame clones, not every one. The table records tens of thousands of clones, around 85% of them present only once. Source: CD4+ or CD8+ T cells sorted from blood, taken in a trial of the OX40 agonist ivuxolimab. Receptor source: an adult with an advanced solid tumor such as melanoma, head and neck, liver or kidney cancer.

The CDR3 DNA reads as TGTGCCAGCGGCGAACCAAAGGTTGGCGAGCAGTACTTC. It yields the protein CASGEPKVGEQYF. The chain carries TRBV28 and TRBJ2-7; no clear D gene. This CDR3 has 13 amino acids. V was trimmed by 8 bases and J by 6 bases, leaving 17 bases between them. Germline CDR1 MDHEN, CDR2 SYDVKM.

The chain's CDR3 is CASSLARGGYNEQFF. In nucleotides, the CDR3 is TGTGCCAGCAGCTTAGCCCGGGGGGGCTACAATGAGCAGTTCTTC. V is TRBV7-9 and J is TRBJ2-1; 8 bases align to TRBD2. The ends lost 0 bases at V and 3 bases at J; junction bases unmatched: 1. Looked up from germline, CDR1 is SEHNR and CDR2 is FQNEAQ (reference sequence). This CDR3 is built from 15 residues. Looking up the rest from reference TRBV7-9 and TRBJ2-1 gives the full variable domain: DTGVSQNPRHKITKRGQNVTFRCDPISEHNRLYWYRQTLGQGPEFLTYFQNEAQLEKSRLLSDRFSAERPKGSFSTLEIQRTEQGDSAMYLCASSLARGGYNEQFFGPGTRLTVL.

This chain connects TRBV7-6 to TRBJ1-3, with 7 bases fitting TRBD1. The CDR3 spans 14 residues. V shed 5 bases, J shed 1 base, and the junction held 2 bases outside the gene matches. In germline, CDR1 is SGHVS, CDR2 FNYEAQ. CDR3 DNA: TGTGCCAGCAGCACGACAGGGTCTGGAAACACCATATATTTT. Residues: CASSTTGSGNTIYF.

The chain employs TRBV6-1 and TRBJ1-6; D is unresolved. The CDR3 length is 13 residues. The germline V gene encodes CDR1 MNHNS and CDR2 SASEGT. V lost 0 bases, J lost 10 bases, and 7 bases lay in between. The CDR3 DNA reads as TGTGCCAGCAGTGAAGCGGCGCGCTCACCCCTCCACTTT. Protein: CASSEAARSPLHF.

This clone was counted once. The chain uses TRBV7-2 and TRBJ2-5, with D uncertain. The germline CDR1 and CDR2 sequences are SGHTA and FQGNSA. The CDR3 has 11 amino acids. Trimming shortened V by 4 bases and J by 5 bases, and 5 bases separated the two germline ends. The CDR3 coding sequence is TGTGCCAGCAGCTCCCTGGAGACCCAGTACTTC. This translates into CASSSLETQYF. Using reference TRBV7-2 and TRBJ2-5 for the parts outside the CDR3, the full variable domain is GAGVSQSPSNKVTEKGKDVELRCDPISGHTALYWYRQSLGQGLEFLIYFQGNSAPDKSGLPSDRFSAERTGGSVSTLTIQRTQQEDSAVYLCASSSLETQYFGPGTRLLVL.

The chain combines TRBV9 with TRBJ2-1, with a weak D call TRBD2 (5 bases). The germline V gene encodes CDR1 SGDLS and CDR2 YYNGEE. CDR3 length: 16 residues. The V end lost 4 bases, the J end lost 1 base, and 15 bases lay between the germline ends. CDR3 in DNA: TGTGCCAGCAGCCTCGTGAGCGGTTATTCCTACAATGAGCAGTTCTTC. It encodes CASSLVSGYSYNEQFF.

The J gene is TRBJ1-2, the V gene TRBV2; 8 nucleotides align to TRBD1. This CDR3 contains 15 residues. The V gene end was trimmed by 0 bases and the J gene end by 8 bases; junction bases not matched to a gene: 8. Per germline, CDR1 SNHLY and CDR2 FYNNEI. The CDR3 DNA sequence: TGTGCCAGCAGTGAAGCGGGGGGACAGGTCGGAGGCTACACCTTC. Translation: CASSEAGGQVGGYTF.

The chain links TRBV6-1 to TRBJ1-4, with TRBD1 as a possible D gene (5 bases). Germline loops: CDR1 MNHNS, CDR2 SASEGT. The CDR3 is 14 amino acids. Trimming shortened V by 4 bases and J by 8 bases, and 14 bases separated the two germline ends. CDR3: CASSVGGVGEKLFF. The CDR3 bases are TGTGCCAGCAGTGTGGGAGGGGTGGGGGAAAAACTGTTTTTT.

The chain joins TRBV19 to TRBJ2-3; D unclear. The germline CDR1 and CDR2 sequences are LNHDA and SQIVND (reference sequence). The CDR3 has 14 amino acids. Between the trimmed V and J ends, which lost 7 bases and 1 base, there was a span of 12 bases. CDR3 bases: TGTGCCAGTACCGACGATCGGGGCACAGATACGCAGTATTTT. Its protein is CASTDDRGTDTQYF. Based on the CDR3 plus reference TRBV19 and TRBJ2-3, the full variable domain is DGGITQSPKYLFRKEGQNVTLSCEQNLNHDAMYWYRQDPGQGLRLIYYSQIVNDFQKGDIAEGYSVSREKKESFPLTVTSAQKNPTAFYLCASTDDRGTDTQYFGPGTRLTVL.

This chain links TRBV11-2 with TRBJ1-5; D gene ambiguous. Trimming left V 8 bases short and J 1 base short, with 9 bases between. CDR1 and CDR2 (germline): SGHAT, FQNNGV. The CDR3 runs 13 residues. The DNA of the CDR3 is TGTGCCAGCGCAGTAGGAAGCAATCAGCCCCAGCATTTT. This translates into CASAVGSNQPQHF.

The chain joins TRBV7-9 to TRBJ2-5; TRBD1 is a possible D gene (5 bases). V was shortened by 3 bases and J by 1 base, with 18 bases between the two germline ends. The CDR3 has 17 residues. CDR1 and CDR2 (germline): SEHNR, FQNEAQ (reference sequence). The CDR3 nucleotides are TGTGCCAGCAGCTTGGAGCCGTGGGGCGGTGGCCAAGAGACCCAGTACTTC. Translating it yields CASSLEPWGGGQETQYF.

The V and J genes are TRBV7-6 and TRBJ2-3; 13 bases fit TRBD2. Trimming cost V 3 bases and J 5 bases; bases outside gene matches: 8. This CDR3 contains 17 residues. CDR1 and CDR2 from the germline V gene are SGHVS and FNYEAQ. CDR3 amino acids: CASSLELAGGPGDTQYF. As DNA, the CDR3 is TGTGCCAGCAGCTTGGAACTAGCGGGAGGGCCCGGAGATACGCAGTATTTT. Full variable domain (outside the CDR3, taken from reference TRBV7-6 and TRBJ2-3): GAGVSQSPRYKVTKRGQDVALRCDPISGHVSLYWYRQALGQGPEFLTYFNYEAQQDKSGLPNDRFSAERPEGSISTLTIQRTEQRDSAMYRCASSLELAGGPGDTQYFGPGTRLTVL.

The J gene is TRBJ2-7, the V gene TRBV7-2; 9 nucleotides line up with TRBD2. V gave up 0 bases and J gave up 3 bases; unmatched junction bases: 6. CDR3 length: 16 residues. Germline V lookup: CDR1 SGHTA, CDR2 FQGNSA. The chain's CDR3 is CASSLARLAGNYEQYF. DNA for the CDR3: TGTGCCAGCAGCTTAGCCCGGCTAGCGGGAAACTACGAGCAGTACTTC.

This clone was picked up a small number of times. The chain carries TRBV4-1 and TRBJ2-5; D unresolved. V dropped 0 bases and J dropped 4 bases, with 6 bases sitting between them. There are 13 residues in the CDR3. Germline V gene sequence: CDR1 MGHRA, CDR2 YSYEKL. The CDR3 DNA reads TGCGCCAGCAGCCAAGAAGGCCTAGAGACCCAGTACTTC. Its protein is CASSQEGLETQYF.

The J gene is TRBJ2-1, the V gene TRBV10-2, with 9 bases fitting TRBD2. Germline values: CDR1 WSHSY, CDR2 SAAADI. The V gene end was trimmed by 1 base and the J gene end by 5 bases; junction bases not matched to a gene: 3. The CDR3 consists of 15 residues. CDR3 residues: CASSEWLAGNNEQFF. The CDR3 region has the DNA TGCGCCAGCAGTGAGTGGCTAGCGGGAAACAATGAGCAGTTCTTC.

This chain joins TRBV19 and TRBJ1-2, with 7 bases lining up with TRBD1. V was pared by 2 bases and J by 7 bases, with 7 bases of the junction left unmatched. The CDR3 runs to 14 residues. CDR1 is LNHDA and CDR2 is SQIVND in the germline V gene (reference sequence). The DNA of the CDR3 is TGTGCCAGTAGTATATATGACAGGGAAGTTGGCTACACCTTC. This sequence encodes CASSIYDREVGYTF.

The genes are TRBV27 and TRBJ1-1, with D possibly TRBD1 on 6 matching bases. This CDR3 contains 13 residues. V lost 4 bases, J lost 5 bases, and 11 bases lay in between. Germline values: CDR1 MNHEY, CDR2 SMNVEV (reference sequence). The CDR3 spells CASSYREGTEAFF. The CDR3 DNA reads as TGTGCCAGCAGTTACAGGGAGGGGACTGAAGCTTTCTTT.

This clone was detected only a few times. CDR3 in DNA: TGTGCCAGCAGGAGACAGGCGGACACTGAAGCTTTCTTT. Its translation: CASRRQADTEAFF. The chain uses TRBV2 and TRBJ1-1; maybe TRBD1 (6 bases). CDR3 length equals 13 residues. Germline loops: CDR1 SNHLY, CDR2 FYNNEI. The ends were cut back, 6 bases at V and 3 bases at J, with 11 bases in the middle.

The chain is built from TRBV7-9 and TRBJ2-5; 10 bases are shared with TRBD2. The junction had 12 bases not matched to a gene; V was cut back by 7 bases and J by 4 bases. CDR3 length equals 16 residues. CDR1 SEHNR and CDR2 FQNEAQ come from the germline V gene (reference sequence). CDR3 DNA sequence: TGTGCCAGCATCTCAGGAGCTAGCGGGGGCTTAGAGACCCAGTACTTC. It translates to CASISGASGGLETQYF.

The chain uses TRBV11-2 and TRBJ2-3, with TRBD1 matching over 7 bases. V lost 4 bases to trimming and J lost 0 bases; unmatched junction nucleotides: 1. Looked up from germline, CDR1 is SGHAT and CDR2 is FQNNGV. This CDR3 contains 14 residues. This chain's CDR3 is CASSSQGSTDTQYF. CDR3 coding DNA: TGTGCCAGCAGCTCACAGGGGAGCACAGATACGCAGTATTTT.